Following are 32 T cell receptor beta chains from one sample sequenced in a study of T-cell reconstitution after alpha-beta-depleted transplantation in children. A library of TCRbeta sequences, prepared with unique molecular identifiers, was generated. TCRdb itself ran the PCR reads through MiXCR, one entry per CDR3 protein. The sample has around 600,000 distinct CDR3 sequences; about 10% are singletons. The sequenced sample was PBMCs from the stem cell graft donor, obtained from the stem cell graft. Every receptor here comes from a human donor who donated a stem cell graft to a child with acute myeloid leukemia.

This clonotype was recorded a few times. The chain combines TRBV7-2 with TRBJ2-5; 8 bases are a match to TRBD1. J was trimmed by 3 bases and V by 1 base; bases with no gene match: 7. The CDR3 runs to 16 residues. Germline CDR1 SGHTA, CDR2 FQGNSA. The CDR3: CASSLDGRGREETQYF. The DNA for the CDR3 is TGTGCCAGCAGCTTAGATGGCAGGGGGCGCGAAGAGACCCAGTACTTC.

This clonotype was detected ten times or more. The chain joins TRBV12-3 or TRBV12-4 to TRBJ1-6, with a tentative D call TRBD1 (6 bases). The CDR3 covers 15 residues. The V end was cut by 6 bases, the J end by 7 bases, with 16 bases between. The CDR3 loop is CASSPGTGHNSPLHF. CDR3 DNA sequence: TGTGCCAGCAGCCCGGGGACGGGACACAATTCACCCCTCCACTTT.

The chain couples TRBV10-3 to TRBJ2-1; D is undetermined. Trimming left V 11 bases short and J 5 bases short, with 10 bases between. Germline V gene sequence: CDR1 ENHRY, CDR2 SYGVKD. This CDR3 region has 11 residues. In DNA, the CDR3 is TGTGCCGTCACGGATAACAATGAGCAGTTCTTC. This codes for CAVTDNNEQFF.

This clonotype was observed at least ten times. The chain couples TRBV7-3 to TRBJ2-1, with 7 bases aligning to TRBD2. CDR1 is SGHTA and CDR2 is FQGTGA in the germline V gene. The CDR3 consists of 15 residues. J was trimmed by 4 bases and V by 4 bases; bases with no gene match: 7. In nucleotides, the CDR3 is TGTGCCAGCAGCTCTACTAGCGAGCTTTACAATGAGCAGTTCTTC. Translating it yields CASSSTSELYNEQFF.

The gene calls are TRBV4-2 and TRBJ2-4; 14 bases map to TRBD2. The V gene end was trimmed by 2 bases and the J gene end by 1 base; junction bases not matched to a gene: 10. Germline V gene lookup returns CDR1 LGHNA and CDR2 YNFKEQ. The CDR3 length is 20 residues. The CDR3 coding sequence is TGTGCCAGCAGCCAACCGGGACTAGCGGGAGAGGGGTTTGCCAAAAACATTCAGTACTTC. It yields the protein CASSQPGLAGEGFAKNIQYF.

The rearrangement links TRBV20-1 to TRBJ2-2; 10 nucleotides match TRBD1. Germline V gene sequence: CDR1 DFQATT, CDR2 SNEGSKA (reference sequence). The CDR3 totals 12 residues. CDR3 DNA: TGCGGGTGGACAGGGGGTCCCGGGGAGCTGTTTTTT. Translating gives CGWTGGPGELFF.

This clonotype was seen a handful of times. The gene calls are TRBV3-1 and TRBJ2-7, with 7 bases aligning to TRBD1. Trimming removed 1 base from V and 6 bases from J; junction bases left unmatched: 6. The germline CDR1 and CDR2 sequences are LGHDT and YNNKEL (reference sequence). CDR3 length: 14 amino acids. CDR3 sequence reads: CASSQATGNLEQYF. CDR3 coding DNA: TGTGCCAGCAGCCAAGCGACAGGGAATCTCGAGCAGTACTTC.

This clonotype has a handful of counts. The genes are TRBV18 and TRBJ2-1, with 10 bases fitting TRBD2. The germline gives CDR1 KGHSH, CDR2 LQKENI. Losses at the gene ends were 5 bases for V and 8 bases for J; bases not matched to a gene: 6. The CDR3 contains 14 residues. The DNA for the CDR3 is TGTGCCAGCTCAGCGGGACTAGCGCACGATGAGCAGTTCTTC. Its protein is CASSAGLAHDEQFF.

The CDR3 region is CASGLEGGQPQHF. CDR3 DNA sequence: TGTGCTAGTGGTTTGGAGGGGGGCCAGCCCCAGCATTTT. The rearrangement joins TRBV12-5 to TRBJ1-5; D perhaps matches TRBD1 (6 bases). Germline V gene data show CDR1 as LGHNT and CDR2 as FRNRAP. This CDR3 is 13 amino acids long. The V gene lost 1 base and the J gene lost 7 bases, with 8 bases spanning the gap.

This clonotype was seen only a few times. The V call is TRBV6-1, the J call TRBJ2-3, with 11 bases fitting TRBD2. The CDR3 extends over 17 amino acids. The V gene end was trimmed by 7 bases and the J gene end by 4 bases; junction bases not matched to a gene: 13. Germline V gene lookup returns CDR1 MNHNS and CDR2 SASEGT. The CDR3 region is CASTLTSGNRLSDTQYF. The DNA for the CDR3 is TGTGCCAGCACCCTGACTAGCGGGAACCGATTATCAGATACGCAGTATTTT.

The chain combines TRBV27 with TRBJ2-1; tentatively, D is TRBD2 (6 bases). Trimming removed 3 bases at V and 0 bases at J, with 12 bases between. Germline CDR1 MNHEY, CDR2 SMNVEV (reference sequence). The CDR3 runs 16 residues. CDR3 sequence: CASSFWAGRSYNEQFF. DNA of the CDR3: TGTGCCAGCAGTTTCTGGGCGGGGCGCTCCTACAATGAGCAGTTCTTC.

This clonotype appeared a few times. This chain joins TRBV20-1 and TRBJ2-1; D call uncertain. This CDR3 contains 13 residues. Germline CDR1 and CDR2: DFQATT and SNEGSKA (reference sequence). V was pared by 6 bases and J by 5 bases, with 14 bases between. This chain's CDR3 is CSAWGSGNNEQFF. The CDR3 region has the DNA TGCAGTGCCTGGGGTAGTGGGAACAATGAGCAGTTCTTC.

This clonotype was found a few times. V usage is TRBV29-1 and J usage is TRBJ2-1; TRBD2 agrees at 7 bases. This CDR3 spans 20 amino acids. The germline CDR1 and CDR2 sequences are SQVTM and ANQGSEA. Losses at the gene ends were 1 base for V and 0 bases for J; bases not matched to a gene: 18. CDR3 protein: CSVEVFGRGGRIGSYNEQFF. Here the CDR3 DNA reads TGCAGCGTTGAAGTTTTCGGTCGGGGCGGGAGAATCGGCTCCTACAATGAGCAGTTCTTC.

This clonotype was detected many times. CDR3 nucleotides: TGTGCCAGCAGCTCCGTCGCGGGGGACAGGGGCTACAATGAGCAGTTCTTC. Protein: CASSSVAGDRGYNEQFF. This sequence joins TRBV5-5 and TRBJ2-1; 10 nucleotides match TRBD1. In germline, CDR1 is SGHKS, CDR2 YYEKEE (reference sequence). V trimming: 3 bases; J trimming: 3 bases; junction bases outside the gene matches: 9. The CDR3 runs to 17 residues. Full variable domain (rest looked up from reference TRBV5-5 and TRBJ2-1): DAGVTQSPTHLIKTRGQQVTLRCSPISGHKSVSWYQQVLGQGPQFIFQYYEKEERGRGNFPDRFSARQFPNYSSELNVNALLLGDSALYLCASSSVAGDRGYNEQFFGPGTRLTVL.

Ten or more counts support this clonotype. The V and J genes are TRBV7-6 and TRBJ1-5; no definite D call. CDR3 length: 13 amino acids. V was cut by 6 bases and J by 3 bases, with 9 bases left in between. CDR1 SGHVS and CDR2 FNYEAQ come from the germline V gene. The CDR3 is CASSITSNQPQHF. Here the CDR3 DNA reads TGTGCCAGCAGTATAACATCCAATCAGCCCCAGCATTTT.

Ten or more counts support this clonotype. The chain has TRBV7-2 and TRBJ2-7; 8 bases align to TRBD2. The CDR3 totals 14 residues. CDR1 and CDR2 from the germline V gene are SGHTA and FQGNSA. With 6 bases clipped from V and 4 bases from J, the junction kept 8 bases outside the gene matches. This chain's CDR3 is CASSKEGGGYEQYF. CDR3 coding DNA: TGTGCCAGCAGTAAAGAGGGCGGGGGGTACGAGCAGTACTTC. Combining the CDR3 with reference TRBV7-2 and TRBJ2-7 gives the whole variable domain GAGVSQSPSNKVTEKGKDVELRCDPISGHTALYWYRQSLGQGLEFLIYFQGNSAPDKSGLPSDRFSAERTGGSVSTLTIQRTQQEDSAVYLCASSKEGGGYEQYFGPGTRLTVT.

This clonotype has a handful of counts. The chain uses TRBV7-6 and TRBJ1-3, with D hard to call. Germline V gene lookup returns CDR1 SGHVS and CDR2 FNYEAQ. The CDR3 is made up of 16 amino acids. Trimming took 3 bases from V and 0 from J, leaving 12 bases between them. The CDR3 region is CASSLGHPSSGNTIYF. The CDR3 coding sequence is TGTGCCAGCAGCTTGGGCCACCCGAGCTCTGGAAACACCATATATTTT.

This clonotype was seen repeatedly, ten times or more. The chain couples TRBV5-6 to TRBJ1-4; 9 bases line up with TRBD1. CDR1 and CDR2 from the germline V gene are SGHDT and YYEEEE. The CDR3 is 16 amino acids. Trimming removed 4 bases from V and 8 bases from J; junction bases left unmatched: 12. The CDR3 loop is CASSTGQGLVHEKLFF. For the CDR3, the DNA is TGTGCCAGCAGCACGGGACAGGGCCTTGTTCACGAAAAACTGTTTTTT.

This clonotype was detected ten times or more. This chain connects TRBV29-1 to TRBJ1-1; D is unclear. The CDR3 is 10 residues long. V lost 4 bases, J lost 7 bases, and 7 bases lay in between. Germline V gene sequence: CDR1 SQVTM, CDR2 ANQGSEA. CDR3 sequence reads: CSVGGGEAFF. CDR3 DNA: TGCAGCGTTGGGGGAGGTGAAGCTTTCTTT.

The table lists this clonotype with many counts. This chain connects TRBV30 to TRBJ1-2; maybe TRBD1 (6 bases). The length of the CDR3 is 17 residues. Germline CDR1 is GTSNPN and CDR2 is SVGIG (reference sequence). V was shortened by 2 bases and J by 8 bases, with 27 bases between the two germline ends. The CDR3 region has the DNA TGTGCCTGGAGTTTAAGGGACTCCAGGGGCCCCCGACAGGGCTACACCTTC. Its protein product is CAWSLRDSRGPRQGYTF.

This clonotype was counted at least ten times. The genes are TRBV20-1 and TRBJ2-1; D remains unclear. Germline V gene sequence: CDR1 DFQATT, CDR2 SNEGSKA (reference sequence). This CDR3 is 12 amino acids long. V was pared by 8 bases and J by 0 bases, with 8 bases between. For the CDR3, the DNA is TGCAGTCTGAAGAGCTCCTACAATGAGCAGTTCTTC. Amino acids: CSLKSSYNEQFF.

This clonotype was seen a handful of times. The chain joins TRBV11-2 to TRBJ2-7, with D possibly being TRBD2 (7 bases). The CDR3 consists of 16 residues. Trimming removed 2 bases at V and 5 bases at J, with 19 bases between. Per the germline V gene, CDR1 is SGHAT and CDR2 is FQNNGV. CDR3 protein: CASSLRGGGTSHEQYF. CDR3 in DNA: TGTGCCAGCAGCTTAAGGGGAGGGGGGACTTCCCACGAGCAGTACTTC.

The gene calls are TRBV20-1 and TRBJ2-7; D perhaps matches TRBD2 (6 bases). V lost 5 bases and J 2 bases, leaving 16 bases between the germline ends. Germline V gives CDR1 DFQATT, CDR2 SNEGSKA (reference sequence). There are 14 residues in the CDR3. CDR3 bases: TGCAGTGCTCCTAACCCTAGCGCCGCCTACGAGCAGTACTTC. Translation gives CSAPNPSAAYEQYF.

This clonotype was seen a handful of times. J is TRBJ1-5 and V is TRBV7-9, with a tentative D call TRBD1 (5 bases). The germline V and J ends were trimmed by 4 bases and 1 base, with 8 bases remaining between them. CDR1 SEHNR and CDR2 FQNEAQ come from the germline V gene (reference sequence). The CDR3 length is 14 residues. CDR3 amino acids: CASSWGGSNQPQHF. The DNA for the CDR3 is TGTGCCAGCAGCTGGGGGGGGAGCAATCAGCCCCAGCATTTT.

This chain links TRBV28 with TRBJ2-2; 7 positions match TRBD1. After removal of 4 bases from V and 0 bases from J, the junction contained 5 bases not matched to a gene. The germline gives CDR1 MDHEN, CDR2 SYDVKM. The CDR3 loop spans 16 amino acids. CDR3 sequence (DNA): TGTGCCAGCAGTTCATGGGACAGAGCGAACACCGGGGAGCTGTTTTTT. Amino acid sequence: CASSSWDRANTGELFF.

Only a few counts were recorded for this clonotype. V is TRBV29-1 and J is TRBJ2-1, with D possibly being TRBD2 (5 bases). The V end was cut by 5 bases, the J end by 4 bases, with 12 bases between. The CDR3 is made up of 13 amino acids. The germline CDR1 and CDR2 sequences are SQVTM and ANQGSEA. The CDR3 reads CSVRGRQYNEQFF. CDR3 sequence (DNA): TGCAGCGTTAGAGGGCGTCAATACAATGAGCAGTTCTTC.

There are a few counts of this clonotype. This chain connects TRBV7-2 to TRBJ2-7; D not certain. This CDR3 region has 14 residues. The germline V gene encodes CDR1 SGHTA and CDR2 FQGNSA. The germline V and J ends were trimmed by 2 bases and 4 bases, with 12 bases remaining between them. The CDR3 coding sequence is TGTGCCAGCAGCTTATTTTTCCGCGAATACGAGCAGTACTTC. This encodes CASSLFFREYEQYF.

At least ten counts were recorded for this clonotype. This sequence joins TRBV29-1 and TRBJ2-1, with 12 bases identical to TRBD2. The CDR3 runs to 14 residues. Per the germline V gene, CDR1 is SQVTM and CDR2 is ANQGSEA. For the CDR3, the DNA is TGCAGTTCTCTGGTGACTAGCGGGAGAGGTGAGCAGTTCTTC. This translates into CSSLVTSGRGEQFF.

This clonotype was picked up many times. V usage is TRBV12-3 or TRBV12-4 and J usage is TRBJ2-4; 9 bases are shared with TRBD2. This CDR3 comprises 17 residues. V was pared by 1 base and J by 6 bases, with 10 bases of the junction left unmatched. CDR3 sequence: CASSLVGLAGLRNIQYF. As DNA, the CDR3 is TGTGCCAGCAGTTTAGTGGGGCTAGCGGGACTAAGAAACATTCAGTACTTC.

There are many counts of this clonotype. The chain links TRBV28 to TRBJ2-2, with D perhaps assigned TRBD1 or TRBD2 (5 bases each). Germline V gene sequence: CDR1 MDHEN, CDR2 SYDVKM. CDR3 length equals 17 residues. Trimming stripped 3 bases from V and 6 bases from J, with 20 bases between. The CDR3 region is CASSFPGRETPPGELFF. CDR3 DNA sequence: TGTGCCAGCAGTTTCCCGGGACGCGAGACCCCCCCCGGGGAGCTGTTTTTT.

In its sample, this clonotype was seen many times. The J gene is TRBJ1-4, the V gene TRBV7-2; 7 nucleotides align to TRBD1. J was trimmed by 7 bases and V by 5 bases; bases with no gene match: 10. Germline CDR1 reads SGHTA; CDR2 reads FQGNSA. This CDR3 is 15 amino acids long. The CDR3 is CASSHGTDGSEKLFF. CDR3 nucleotides: TGTGCCAGCAGCCACGGGACAGATGGTAGTGAAAAACTGTTTTTT. The variable domain in full, with the rest retrieved from reference TRBV7-2 and TRBJ1-4, is GAGVSQSPSNKVTEKGKDVELRCDPISGHTALYWYRQSLGQGLEFLIYFQGNSAPDKSGLPSDRFSAERTGGSVSTLTIQRTQQEDSAVYLCASSHGTDGSEKLFFGSGTQLSVL.

The V gene is TRBV29-1, the J gene TRBJ2-3; TRBD2 matches at 15 bases. Germline V CDR1 and CDR2: SQVTM, ANQGSEA. The CDR3 has 17 residues. Trimming at V came to 6 bases and at J to 3 bases, leaving 10 bases not matched to a gene. The CDR3 spells CSVKGLAGGRRTDTQYF. The CDR3 DNA reads as TGCAGCGTAAAGGGACTAGCGGGAGGAAGAAGGACAGATACGCAGTATTTT.